The present T cell receptor (beta chain) was sequenced within a study of beta chain features in type 1 diabetes. General study findings and limits: In all four CD4+ subsets, TCRB CDR3 length was significantly, moderately reduced in type 1 diabetes.

A single count supports this clone. Its target is not known. Investigators reverse transcribed all isolated RNA, so they sequenced expressed TCRB transcripts. Mean read depth for naive, central memory and regulatory T cell samples was roughly 4 million reads. Generated by immunoSEQ multiplex PCR, the TCRdb table keeps only in-frame clones and is missing some. The sample lists some 900,000 clones, under 20% occurring once. V was cut by 0 bases and J by 0 bases, with 9 bases left in between. Germline assignment: CDR1 SGHNT and CDR2 YYREEE (reference sequence). This CDR3 comprises 16 residues. This sequence joins TRBV5-4 and TRBJ1-4; D is perhaps TRBD1 (5 bases). Sequencing input: naive CD4+ T cells from blood. The sequence derives from a woman between 18 and 29 years old in good health. The CDR3 region has the DNA TGTGCCAGCAGCTTGGGGACAAAAGCAACTAATGAAAAACTGTTTTTT. Translating it yields CASSLGTKATNEKLFF. Filled out from reference TRBV5-4 and TRBJ1-4, the complete variable domain reads ETGVTQSPTHLIKTRGQQVTLRCSSQSGHNTVSWYQQALGQGPQFIFQYYREEENGRGNFPPRFSGLQFPNYSSELNVNALELDDSALYLCASSLGTKATNEKLFFGSGTQLSVL.